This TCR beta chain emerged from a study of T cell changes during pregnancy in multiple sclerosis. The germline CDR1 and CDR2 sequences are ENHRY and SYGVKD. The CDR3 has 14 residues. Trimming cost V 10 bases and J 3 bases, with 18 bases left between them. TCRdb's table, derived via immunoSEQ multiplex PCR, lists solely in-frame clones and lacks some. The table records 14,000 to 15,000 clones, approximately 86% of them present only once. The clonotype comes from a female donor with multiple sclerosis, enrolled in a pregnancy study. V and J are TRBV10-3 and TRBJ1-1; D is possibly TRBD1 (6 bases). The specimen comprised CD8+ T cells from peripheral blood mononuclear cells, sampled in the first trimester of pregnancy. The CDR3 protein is CATCNRVRDTEAFF. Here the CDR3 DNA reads TGTGCCACCTGTAACAGGGTTCGGGACACTGAAGCTTTCTTT.